Described below is a single T cell receptor beta chain sequence and its context. This CDR3 has 14 residues. Per germline, CDR1 MNHEY and CDR2 SMNVEV (reference sequence). V was cut by 6 bases and J by 0 bases, with 12 bases left in between. How the authors handled the data: ImmunoSEQ supplied junction-only sequences lacking quality scores, so filtering was different. The repertoire was sequenced with immunoSEQ multiplex PCR; TCRdb's copy has only in-frame clones and lacks some. V and J calls and clone size are given by that table; D and trimming were obtained from the DNA. The sample yields approximately 590,000 clones, nearly 97% seen once. Positive CCR7 selection of CD45RO-negative cells yielded the naive CD8 cells, and terminally differentiated effector memory CD45RA+ cells were excluded. The sample originates from a study of shared clonotypes between healthy human individuals.

The clonotype was recovered from a woman under 40 in good health. The sample taken for sequencing was naive CD8+ T cells sorted from blood. This sequence joins TRBV27 and TRBJ2-7, with D possibly TRBD1 on 6 matching bases. In nucleotides, the CDR3 is TGTGCCAGCAGCCAAACAGGGCGCTCCTACGAGCAGTACTTC. Amino acids: CASSQTGRSYEQYF.